These 32 T cell receptor beta chains share one sample of origin, sequenced in a study of shared clonotypes between healthy human individuals. Profiled with immunoSEQ multiplex PCR; TCRdb holds only in-frame clones, not every one. Altogether 1,500,000 or so clones are present, around 97% being singletons, with the ten largest covering 0.95% to 1.5%. The sample consisted of naive CD4+ T cells sorted from blood. Described subset: CD45RA+ positively selected. These receptors all stem from a man between 25 and 39 years old in good health.

V and J are TRBV4-3 and TRBJ2-3; TRBD2 agrees at 13 bases. This CDR3 spans 19 amino acids. Per the germline V gene, CDR1 is LGHNA and CDR2 is YSLEER. The V and J ends lost 0 bases and 6 bases, in that order; junction bases with no gene match: 12. The CDR3 sequence: CASSQDLRTSGRVTDTQYF. DNA of the CDR3: TGCGCCAGCAGCCAAGATCTCCGGACTAGCGGGAGAGTAACCGATACGCAGTATTTT.

J is TRBJ2-7 and V is TRBV5-4; 7 bases align to TRBD2. Germline V gene lookup returns CDR1 SGHNT and CDR2 YYREEE (reference sequence). Trimming at V came to 2 bases and at J to 3 bases, leaving 5 bases not matched to a gene. CDR3 length: 14 amino acids. The CDR3, as DNA: TGTGCCAGCAGCTTCGAACTAGCGAGCTACGAGCAGTACTTC. Its protein is CASSFELASYEQYF. The variable domain in full, completed from reference TRBV5-4 and TRBJ2-7, reads ETGVTQSPTHLIKTRGQQVTLRCSSQSGHNTVSWYQQALGQGPQFIFQYYREEENGRGNFPPRFSGLQFPNYSSELNVNALELDDSALYLCASSFELASYEQYFGPGTRLTVT.

This clone was seen only once. This chain joins TRBV7-8 and TRBJ1-5; a weak D match, TRBD1 (6 bases). V dropped 3 bases and J dropped 3 bases, with 9 bases sitting between them. Germline V gene data show CDR1 as SGHVS and CDR2 as FQNEAQ. The CDR3 length is 14 residues. CDR3 loop: CASSLDRLNQPQHF. The CDR3 region has the DNA TGTGCCAGCAGCTTGGACAGACTCAATCAGCCCCAGCATTTT.

This chain uses TRBV10-3 with TRBJ2-3, with 9 bases lining up with TRBD1. CDR1 and CDR2 (germline): ENHRY, SYGVKD. Losses at the gene ends were 9 bases for V and 3 bases for J; bases not matched to a gene: 4. CDR3 length: 13 residues. The CDR3, as DNA: TGTGCCATTAGGACAGGGGAAACAGATACGCAGTATTTT. Its protein is CAIRTGETDTQYF.

This clone has a single count. The chain combines TRBV18 with TRBJ1-1; tentative D call: TRBD1 (5 bases). CDR1 is KGHSH and CDR2 is LQKENI in the germline V gene. Trimming left V 1 base short and J 4 bases short, with 16 bases between. This CDR3 has 16 residues. The CDR3 nucleotides read TGTGCCAGCTCACCACTGAGCCGGGGGTCGATCACTGAAGCTTTCTTT. Translating it yields CASSPLSRGSITEAFF.

The chain carries TRBV14 and TRBJ1-5; D not resolved. The V gene lost 0 bases and the J gene lost 4 bases, with 10 bases spanning the gap. From germline, CDR1 is SGHDN and CDR2 FVKESK. This CDR3 has 15 residues. This chain's CDR3 is CASSQEWLTNQPQHF. The CDR3 DNA is TGTGCCAGCAGCCAAGAATGGCTTACAAATCAGCCCCAGCATTTT.

The chain joins TRBV27 to TRBJ2-1, with D maybe TRBD2 (5 bases). From germline, CDR1 is MNHEY and CDR2 SMNVEV (reference sequence). The CDR3 runs to 13 residues. V dropped 2 bases and J dropped 9 bases, with 11 bases sitting between them. The CDR3 sequence is CASSLGLGSEQFF. The CDR3 nucleotides read TGTGCCAGCAGTTTAGGATTGGGGAGTGAGCAGTTCTTC.

This chain links TRBV6-5 with TRBJ1-2; D call uncertain. Per germline, CDR1 MNHEY and CDR2 SVGAGI. V lost 6 bases, J lost 9 bases, and 20 bases lay in between. This CDR3 spans 14 amino acids. The CDR3 loop reads CASRADQGGRSYTF. CDR3 bases: TGTGCCAGCAGGGCCGACCAAGGAGGTCGAAGCTACACCTTC.

The J gene is TRBJ2-6, the V gene TRBV5-4; D ambiguous. The ends were cut back, 2 bases at V and 2 bases at J, with 8 bases in the middle. Germline V gene data show CDR1 as SGHNT and CDR2 as YYREEE (reference sequence). The CDR3 runs 15 residues. The CDR3 region has the DNA TGTGCCAGCAGCTTAGGCTTGACTGGGGCCAACGTCCTGACTTTC. This encodes CASSLGLTGANVLTF.

Notes on this clone: Other DNA sequences from this sample encode an identical CDR3 as well. This chain connects TRBV6-1 to TRBJ2-7; no definite D call. CDR1 is MNHNS, CDR2 SASEGT, per germline. V shed 3 bases and J shed 1 base, with 4 bases lying between them. The CDR3 runs 12 residues. The CDR3 nucleotides are TGTGCCAGCAGTGAGGCGTCCTACGAGCAGTACTTC. It translates to CASSEASYEQYF.

This sequence joins TRBV25-1 and TRBJ1-1, with D maybe TRBD1 (6 bases). The ends were cut back, 5 bases at V and 1 base at J, with 8 bases in the middle. Germline V gene lookup returns CDR1 MGHDK and CDR2 SYGVNS. This CDR3 spans 13 amino acids. CDR3 sequence: CASSWGANTEAFF. The CDR3 nucleotides read TGTGCCAGCAGTTGGGGGGCGAACACTGAAGCTTTCTTT.

J is TRBJ2-6 and V is TRBV4-3, with TRBD2 matching over 8 bases. V gave up 0 bases and J gave up 2 bases; unmatched junction bases: 6. CDR3 length equals 18 residues. Germline CDR1 reads LGHNA; CDR2 reads YSLEER. The CDR3 is CASSQDEAGVAGANVLTF. Here the CDR3 DNA reads TGCGCCAGCAGCCAAGATGAAGCGGGAGTGGCTGGGGCCAACGTCCTGACTTTC.

This clone was observed once. The sample has other DNA sequences that encode this CDR3 too. The J gene is TRBJ2-6, the V gene TRBV10-2, with D uncertain. Germline V CDR1 and CDR2: WSHSY, SAAADI. Trimming took off 3 bases at V and 1 base at J, with 10 bases between the two ends. The CDR3 length is 16 residues. DNA of the CDR3: TGCGCCAGCAGTGACGGCAGTTGGTCTGGGGCCAACGTCCTGACTTTC. It yields the protein CASSDGSWSGANVLTF.

This clone has just one count. The chain employs TRBV14 and TRBJ1-2; no clear D. Germline V gene sequence: CDR1 SGHDN, CDR2 FVKESK. V shed 1 base and J shed 4 bases, with 13 bases lying between them. This CDR3 is 15 amino acids long. The CDR3 loop is CASSQGWGGAYGYTF. In DNA form, the CDR3 reads TGTGCCAGCAGCCAAGGATGGGGTGGTGCCTATGGCTACACCTTC.

The chain combines TRBV6-1 with TRBJ1-5; D is perhaps TRBD1 (5 bases). The germline V gene has CDR1 MNHNS and CDR2 SASEGT. V was cut by 6 bases and J by 7 bases, with 13 bases left in between. The CDR3 extends over 13 amino acids. The DNA of the CDR3 is TGTGCCAGCAGGATAGGGGAGGGCCAGCCCCAGCATTTT. Translation gives CASRIGEGQPQHF.

Concerning this clone itself: The same CDR3 arises from other DNA sequences in this sample as well. The chain joins TRBV2 to TRBJ2-5; D is uncertain. The CDR3 is 12 amino acids. Germline CDR1 reads SNHLY; CDR2 reads FYNNEI. V was cut by 4 bases and J by 5 bases, with 8 bases left in between. The CDR3 sequence: CASSVLGETQYF. The CDR3, as DNA: TGTGCCAGCAGTGTCTTGGGTGAGACCCAGTACTTC.

The chain carries TRBV10-3 and TRBJ2-7, with 13 nucleotides matching TRBD2. The CDR3 spans 13 residues. The V and J ends lost 8 bases and 3 bases, in that order; junction bases with no gene match: 1. Per germline, CDR1 ENHRY and CDR2 SYGVKD. The CDR3 nucleotides read TGTGCCATCGGACTAGCGGGAGACTACGAGCAGTACTTC. Residues: CAIGLAGDYEQYF.

The V call is TRBV7-3, the J call TRBJ1-4; D gene unclear. Per germline, CDR1 SGHTA and CDR2 FQGTGA. The ends were cut back, 0 bases at V and 0 bases at J, with 11 bases in the middle. The CDR3 has 17 amino acids. CDR3 amino acids: CASSLTFRSATNEKLFF. CDR3 sequence (DNA): TGTGCCAGCAGCTTAACTTTCCGATCCGCAACTAATGAAAAACTGTTTTTT.

The chain carries TRBV4-3 and TRBJ2-2; perhaps D is TRBD1 or TRBD2 (5 bases each). CDR3 length: 15 amino acids. V lost 3 bases, J lost 6 bases, and 14 bases lay in between. CDR1 LGHNA and CDR2 YSLEER come from the germline V gene. Written as DNA, the CDR3 is TGCGCCAGCAGCCACGCCGGGACCAGACCCGGGGAGCTGTTTTTT. It is translated as CASSHAGTRPGELFF.

V usage is TRBV2 and J usage is TRBJ2-1, with 16 bases identical to TRBD2. Germline CDR1 SNHLY, CDR2 FYNNEI. The CDR3 covers 18 residues. Losses at the gene ends were 8 bases for V and 1 base for J; bases not matched to a gene: 8. CDR3 nucleotides: TGTGCCAGCGGAGTTTCGGGACTAGCGGGAGGGTCCTACAATGAGCAGTTCTTC. Its protein is CASGVSGLAGGSYNEQFF.

V gene TRBV28 combines with J gene TRBJ2-7; D uncertain. Trimming removed 2 bases from V and 6 bases from J, with 8 bases in between. The CDR3 has 12 amino acids. Germline V CDR1 and CDR2: MDHEN, SYDVKM. CDR3 loop: CASSLLGREQYF. Here the CDR3 DNA reads TGTGCCAGCAGTTTACTTGGCCGCGAGCAGTACTTC.

The chain links TRBV5-8 to TRBJ2-3; TRBD2 matches 11 bases. From germline, CDR1 is SGHTS and CDR2 YDEGEE. The CDR3 totals 18 residues. The V segment lost 4 bases and the J segment 0 bases; nucleotides outside the gene matches: 10. The CDR3 spells CASSPLGTSGTSTDTQYF. CDR3 bases: TGTGCCAGCAGCCCCCTCGGGACTAGCGGAACTAGCACAGATACGCAGTATTTT.

The chain combines TRBV5-6 with TRBJ1-4, with D perhaps TRBD1 (6 bases). V was cut by 1 base and J by 8 bases, with 12 bases left in between. Germline V lookup: CDR1 SGHDT, CDR2 YYEEEE. The CDR3 contains 14 residues. This chain's CDR3 is CASSLRPGGEKLFF. CDR3 bases: TGTGCCAGCAGCTTGCGGCCGGGGGGCGAAAAACTGTTTTTT.

CDR3 nucleotide sequence: TGTGCCAGCAGCGCTATGAGCGGGGGGTACAATGAGCAGTTCTTC. Translation: CASSAMSGGYNEQFF. J is TRBJ2-1 and V is TRBV5-4; TRBD2 agrees at 9 bases. The CDR3 runs 15 residues. Germline assignment: CDR1 SGHNT and CDR2 YYREEE (reference sequence). The trim removed 4 bases at V and 4 bases at J, leaving 6 bases unmatched.

In nucleotides, the CDR3 is TGTGCCAGCAGTACTAGCGTAGATCCCTACGAGCAGTACTTC. It is translated as CASSTSVDPYEQYF. This chain joins TRBV28 and TRBJ2-7; 7 bases match TRBD2. Germline trimming cut 5 bases from V and 2 bases from J; bases unmatched to any gene: 6. CDR3 length equals 14 residues. Germline CDR1 MDHEN, CDR2 SYDVKM.

The chain carries TRBV2 and TRBJ1-1; D not resolved. V dropped 3 bases and J dropped 9 bases, with 8 bases sitting between them. The CDR3 is 11 residues long. CDR1 and CDR2 (germline): SNHLY, FYNNEI. In DNA, the CDR3 is TGTGCCAGCAGTGAGCTTATACAAGCTTTCTTT. Amino acids: CASSELIQAFF. Based on the CDR3 plus reference TRBV2 and TRBJ1-1, the full variable domain is EPEVTQTPSHQVTQMGQEVILRCVPISNHLYFYWYRQILGQKVEFLVSFYNNEISEKSEIFDDQFSVERPDGSNFTLKIRSTKLEDSAMYFCASSELIQAFFGQGTRLTVV.

DNA for the CDR3: TGTGCCAGCAGCAAAGGACAGGGGAGAAATCAAGAGACCCAGTACTTC. Its protein product is CASSKGQGRNQETQYF. The chain links TRBV5-4 to TRBJ2-5; 9 nucleotides align to TRBD1. This CDR3 spans 16 amino acids. J lost 2 bases, V lost 4 bases, and 9 bases had no gene match. Germline CDR1 and CDR2: SGHNT and YYREEE (reference sequence).

This chain uses TRBV4-2 with TRBJ2-2; 9 bases match TRBD2. CDR3 length equals 16 residues. The germline V gene encodes CDR1 LGHNA and CDR2 YNFKEQ. The trim removed 2 bases at V and 3 bases at J, leaving 4 bases unmatched. The CDR3 loop is CASSQLLAGDTGELFF. The CDR3 DNA reads as TGTGCCAGCAGCCAATTATTAGCGGGAGACACCGGGGAGCTGTTTTTT.

The chain joins TRBV6-4 to TRBJ2-1; 15 nucleotides match TRBD2. This CDR3 comprises 15 residues. Per the germline V gene, CDR1 is MRHNA and CDR2 is SNTAGT. J lost 9 bases, V lost 2 bases, and 2 bases had no gene match. CDR3 DNA sequence: TGTGCCAGCAGTGACAGGACTAGCGGGAGGGGTGAGCAGTTCTTC. Amino acid sequence: CASSDRTSGRGEQFF.

CDR3 nucleotide sequence: TGTGCCAGCGGTAGCGGGAGACTCTACAATGAGCAGTTCTTC. This translates into CASGSGRLYNEQFF. This chain joins TRBV28 and TRBJ2-1; TRBD2 aligns across 9 bases. Germline values: CDR1 MDHEN, CDR2 SYDVKM. The CDR3 sequence is 14 residues long. The V segment lost 8 bases and the J segment 3 bases; nucleotides outside the gene matches: 5.

The chain recombines TRBV6-5 with TRBJ1-5; D unresolved. Germline CDR1 is MNHEY and CDR2 is SVGAGI. V lost 7 bases, J lost 2 bases, and 15 bases lay in between. The CDR3 covers 15 residues. The CDR3 DNA sequence: TGTGCCAGCAAAGGGCCGGAGTGGGGCAATCAGCCCCAGCATTTT. Protein sequence: CASKGPEWGNQPQHF.

The J gene is TRBJ2-3, the V gene TRBV5-5, with 9 bases matching TRBD2. The germline V gene has CDR1 SGHKS and CDR2 YYEKEE (reference sequence). V lost 7 bases and J lost 4; bases outside the gene matches: 7. CDR3 length: 14 amino acids. This CDR3 reads CASQSGGSPDTQYF. The DNA of the CDR3 is TGTGCCAGCCAAAGCGGGGGGAGCCCAGATACGCAGTATTTT.